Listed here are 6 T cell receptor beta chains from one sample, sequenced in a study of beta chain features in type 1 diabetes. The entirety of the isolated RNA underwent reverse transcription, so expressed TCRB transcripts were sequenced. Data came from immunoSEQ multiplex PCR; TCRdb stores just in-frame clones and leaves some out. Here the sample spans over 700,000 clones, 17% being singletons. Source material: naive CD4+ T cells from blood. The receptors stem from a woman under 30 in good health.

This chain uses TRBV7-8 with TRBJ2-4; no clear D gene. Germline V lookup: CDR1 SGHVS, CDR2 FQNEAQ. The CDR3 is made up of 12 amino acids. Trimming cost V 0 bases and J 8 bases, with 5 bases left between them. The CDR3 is CASSLARDIQYF. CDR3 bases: TGTGCCAGCAGCTTAGCGCGAGACATTCAGTACTTC.

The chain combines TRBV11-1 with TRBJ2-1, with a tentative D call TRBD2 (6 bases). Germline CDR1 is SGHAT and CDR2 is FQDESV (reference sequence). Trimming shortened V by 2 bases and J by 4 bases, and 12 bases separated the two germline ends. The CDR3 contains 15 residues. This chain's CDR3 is CASSLWEARYNEQFF. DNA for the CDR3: TGTGCCAGCAGCTTATGGGAGGCGCGGTACAATGAGCAGTTCTTC. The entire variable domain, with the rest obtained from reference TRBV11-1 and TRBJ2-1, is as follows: EAEVAQSPRYKITEKSQAVAFWCDPISGHATLYWYRQILGQGPELLVQFQDESVVDDSQLPKDRFSAERLKGVDSTLKIQPAELGDSAMYLCASSLWEARYNEQFFGPGTRLTVL.

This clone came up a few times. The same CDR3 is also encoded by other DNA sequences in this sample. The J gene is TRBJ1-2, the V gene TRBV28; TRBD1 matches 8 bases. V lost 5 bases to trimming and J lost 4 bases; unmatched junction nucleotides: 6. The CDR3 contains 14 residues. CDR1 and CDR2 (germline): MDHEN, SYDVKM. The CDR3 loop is CASSPGQGIYGYTF. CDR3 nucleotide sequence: TGTGCCAGCAGTCCAGGACAGGGAATCTATGGCTACACCTTC.

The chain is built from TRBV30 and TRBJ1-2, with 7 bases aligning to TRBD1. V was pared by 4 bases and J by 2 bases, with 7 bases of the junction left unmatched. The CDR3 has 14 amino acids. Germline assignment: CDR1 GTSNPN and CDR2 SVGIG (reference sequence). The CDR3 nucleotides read TGTGCCTGGACCGCGAGGGACAGCAACTATGGCTACACCTTC. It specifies CAWTARDSNYGYTF.

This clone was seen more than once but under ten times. The CDR3: CASSLQSSYEQYF. CDR3 coding DNA: TGTGCCAGCAGTCTCCAAAGCTCCTACGAGCAGTACTTC. The gene calls are TRBV28 and TRBJ2-7; D not resolved. The CDR3 covers 13 residues. Germline values: CDR1 MDHEN, CDR2 SYDVKM. Trimming cost V 5 bases and J 0 bases, with 8 bases left between them.

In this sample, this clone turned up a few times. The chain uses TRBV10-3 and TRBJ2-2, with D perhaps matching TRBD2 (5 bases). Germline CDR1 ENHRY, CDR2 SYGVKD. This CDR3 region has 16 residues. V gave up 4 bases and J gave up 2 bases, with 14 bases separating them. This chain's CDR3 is CAISVIRDLNTGELFF. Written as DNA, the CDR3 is TGTGCCATCAGTGTGATCCGGGATCTTAACACCGGGGAGCTGTTTTTT.